This T cell receptor (beta chain) was identified during a study of PD-1 blockade in mismatch repair-deficient tumors. As for the study in general: Patients had about a dozen mismatch repair-deficient cancer types, all previously treated and progressing. Study-wide results and caveats: Rapid post-treatment expansion, then contraction, generally preceding radiologic response, marked tumor-resident clones.

This clone was seen once. What it recognizes is unknown. Germline CDR1 reads MNHEY; CDR2 reads SVGAGI. CDR3 size: 15 residues. The trim removed 1 base at V and 5 bases at J, leaving 5 bases unmatched. The assay was immunoSEQ multiplex PCR, and TCRdb's table has in-frame clones only and misses some. The profile covers 100,000 or so clones, with 70% to 85% appearing a single time and roughly 6.2% taken by the ten largest. All patients were mismatch repair deficient, assessed by either PCR or immunohistochemistry. Source: peripheral blood, taken less than 37 weeks after starting pembrolizumab. The J gene is TRBJ2-1, the V gene TRBV6-5; 7 nucleotides match TRBD2. The sequence was collected from an adult with mismatch repair-deficient cancer. The CDR3 bases are TGTGCCAGCAGTTACTGGGAGGGCCGGGACAATGAGCAGTTCTTC. Translation: CASSYWEGRDNEQFF.